One and the same sample provided the 9 T cell receptor beta chains below, sequenced in a study of CD8+ T cells in alopecia areata. Extracted RNA was reverse transcribed, and the resulting cDNA served as sequencing template. The method was immunoSEQ multiplex PCR; TCRdb's version includes in-frame clones alone and lacks a portion of them. The sample has some 120,000 clones, less than 75% seen once. Treatment given: oral pan-JAK inhibitor, 5-10 mg twice daily. The specimen comprised CD8+ T cells sorted from blood, sampled at week 24, from a patient treated with tofacitinib. These receptors were obtained from a human donor with alopecia areata.

The gene calls are TRBV19 and TRBJ1-2; D gene unclear. CDR3 length: 12 residues. Trimming stripped 7 bases from V and 8 bases from J, with 14 bases between. The germline gives CDR1 LNHDA, CDR2 SQIVND (reference sequence). CDR3 amino acids: CASTAGPRGYTF. The CDR3, as DNA: TGTGCCAGTACCGCCGGGCCGAGGGGCTACACCTTC.

This clone was recorded once. J is TRBJ2-2 and V is TRBV7-9, with 7 bases identical to TRBD1. Unmatched junction bases numbered 20, after V lost 5 bases and J lost 5 bases. CDR1 is SEHNR, CDR2 FQNEAQ, per germline (reference sequence). The CDR3 covers 19 residues. CDR3 sequence: CASSPLRDRPQSITGELFF. In DNA form, the CDR3 reads TGTGCCAGCAGCCCGTTGAGGGACAGACCCCAATCGATTACCGGGGAGCTGTTTTTT.

The V and J genes are TRBV6-5 and TRBJ2-2, with D perhaps TRBD1 (5 bases). The CDR3 sequence is 13 residues long. Trimming removed 2 bases from V and 5 bases from J, with 6 bases in between. Germline V gene data show CDR1 as MNHEY and CDR2 as SVGAGI. Here the CDR3 DNA reads TGTGCCAGCAGTTACGGACATACCGGGGAGCTGTTTTTT. It yields the protein CASSYGHTGELFF.

This clone was detected once. V gene TRBV30 combines with J gene TRBJ1-1; no firm D call. CDR3 size: 12 residues. Germline V gene data show CDR1 as GTSNPN and CDR2 as SVGIG (reference sequence). V was trimmed by 0 bases and J by 7 bases, leaving 9 bases between them. CDR3 DNA: TGTGCCTGGAGTGTAGAACAGTTTGAAGCTTTCTTT. Translating it yields CAWSVEQFEAFF.

The chain recombines TRBV7-9 with TRBJ1-1; D remains unclear. The CDR3 length is 13 residues. Trimming left V 6 bases short and J 5 bases short, with 13 bases between. The germline V gene has CDR1 SEHNR and CDR2 FQNEAQ (reference sequence). The CDR3 is CASSPSARTEAFF. The DNA for the CDR3 is TGTGCCAGCAGTCCATCGGCCCGTACTGAAGCTTTCTTT.

This clone was picked up a small number of times. This chain uses TRBV21-1 with TRBJ1-5; the table's D gene call, TRBD1, was not cross checked with the DNA. TRBV21-1 is a recognized pseudogene. The CDR3 covers 15 residues. The CDR3: CASSKGHHSNQPQHF. CDR3 in DNA: TGTGCCAGCAGCAAAGGACATCATAGCAATCAGCCCCAGCATTTT.

V and J are TRBV7-3 and TRBJ1-2, with 9 bases matching TRBD1. The length of the CDR3 is 15 residues. CDR1 and CDR2 (germline): SGHTA, FQGTGA. Losses at the gene ends were 4 bases for V and 8 bases for J; bases not matched to a gene: 11. The CDR3 region is CASSSYPWDRDGYTF. As DNA, the CDR3 is TGTGCCAGCAGCTCATACCCGTGGGACAGGGACGGCTACACCTTC.

This chain links TRBV9 with TRBJ2-1, with D uncertain. Germline CDR1 reads SGDLS; CDR2 reads YYNGEE. Trimming left V 0 bases short and J 4 bases short, with 2 bases between. The CDR3 is 12 residues long. The chain's CDR3 is CASSVDYNEQFF. The CDR3 nucleotides are TGTGCCAGCAGCGTAGATTACAATGAGCAGTTCTTC.

This clone was seen only once. J is TRBJ2-1 and V is TRBV2; no firm D call. This CDR3 has 15 amino acids. The ends were cut back, 0 bases at V and 4 bases at J, with 10 bases in the middle. CDR1 is SNHLY and CDR2 is FYNNEI in the germline V gene. CDR3 nucleotides: TGTGCCAGCAGTGAAGCCCCTCGGCTTTACAATGAGCAGTTCTTC. Translated, it gives CASSEAPRLYNEQFF.